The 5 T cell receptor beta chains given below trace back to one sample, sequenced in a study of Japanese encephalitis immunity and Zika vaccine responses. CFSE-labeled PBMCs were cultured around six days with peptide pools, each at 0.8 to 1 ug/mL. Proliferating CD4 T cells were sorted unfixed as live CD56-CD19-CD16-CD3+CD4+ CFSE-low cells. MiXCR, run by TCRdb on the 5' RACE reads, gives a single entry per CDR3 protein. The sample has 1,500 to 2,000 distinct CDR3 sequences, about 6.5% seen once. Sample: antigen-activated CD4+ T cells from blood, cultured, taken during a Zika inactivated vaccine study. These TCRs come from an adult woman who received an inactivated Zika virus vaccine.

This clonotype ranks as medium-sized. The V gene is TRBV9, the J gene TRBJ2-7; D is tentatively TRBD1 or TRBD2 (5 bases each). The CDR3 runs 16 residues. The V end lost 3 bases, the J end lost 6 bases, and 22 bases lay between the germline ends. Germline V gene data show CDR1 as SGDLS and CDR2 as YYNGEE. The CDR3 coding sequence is TGTGCCAGCAGCGAGAGGGAAGCCTTTCAGGGTGGCGAGCAGTACTTC. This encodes CASSEREAFQGGEQYF. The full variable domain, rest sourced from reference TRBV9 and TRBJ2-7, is DSGVTQTPKHLITATGQRVTLRCSPRSGDLSVYWYQQSLDQGLQFLIQYYNGEERAKGNILERFSAQQFPDLHSELNLSSLELGDSALYFCASSEREAFQGGEQYFGPGTRLTVT.

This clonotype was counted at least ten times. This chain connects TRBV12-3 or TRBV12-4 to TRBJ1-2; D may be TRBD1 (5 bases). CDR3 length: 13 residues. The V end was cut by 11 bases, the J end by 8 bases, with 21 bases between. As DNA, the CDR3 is TGTGCCGGAAGCCCCACCTCCGGGGGAGGCTACACCTTC. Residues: CAGSPTSGGGYTF.

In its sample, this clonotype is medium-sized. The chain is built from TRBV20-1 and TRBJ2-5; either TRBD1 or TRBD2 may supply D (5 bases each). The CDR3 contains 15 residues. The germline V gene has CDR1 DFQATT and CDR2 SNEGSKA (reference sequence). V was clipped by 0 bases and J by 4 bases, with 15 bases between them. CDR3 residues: CSARDARGKGETQYF. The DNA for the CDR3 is TGCAGTGCTAGAGATGCGAGGGGAAAGGGAGAGACCCAGTACTTC.

The CDR3: CASSFGQVNQPQHF. CDR3 DNA sequence: TGTGCCAGCAGCTTCGGACAGGTCAATCAGCCCCAGCATTTT. This chain joins TRBV5-6 and TRBJ1-5; 7 nucleotides align to TRBD1. Trimming removed 2 bases from V and 3 bases from J; junction bases left unmatched: 2. The germline CDR1 and CDR2 sequences are SGHDT and YYEEEE. The CDR3 sequence is 14 residues long.

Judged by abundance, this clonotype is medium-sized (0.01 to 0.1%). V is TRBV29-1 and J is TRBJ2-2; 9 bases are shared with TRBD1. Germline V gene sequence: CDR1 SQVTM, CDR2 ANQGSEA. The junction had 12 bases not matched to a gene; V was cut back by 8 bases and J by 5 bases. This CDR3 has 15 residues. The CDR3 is CSTQDRGRYTGELFF. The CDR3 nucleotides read TGCAGCACCCAGGACAGGGGACGGTATACCGGGGAGCTGTTTTTT.